The 9 T cell receptor beta chains below come from one sample, sequenced in a study of T cells after yellow fever vaccination (dated by TCRdb to 2018 to 2020). Library creation used 5' RACE. This sample was sequenced with an Illumina NovaSeq 6000. The public reads were run again by TCRdb, first through fastp at Q25 and then through MiXCR, and only productive beta chains were kept. Entries that share a CDR3 protein sequence are merged under the most common genes and DNA. In this sample the table shows some 260,000 distinct CDR3 sequences, around 4.9% of which occur a single time. The ten top clones hold roughly 3.5% of the sample. The sample's treatment or condition label, decoded: live attenuated yellow fever vaccine strain. Sample: CD4+ T cells sorted from PBMCs, taken on the day of the yellow fever booster vaccination. The receptors stem from a man between 18 and 35 years old who received the YFV17D yellow fever vaccine.

This clonotype has ten or more counts. This chain joins TRBV29-1 and TRBJ1-2, with 8 bases that match TRBD1. Germline CDR1 SQVTM, CDR2 ANQGSEA. The J segment lost 5 bases and the V segment lost 7 bases, leaving 9 bases of the junction unmatched. CDR3 length: 13 amino acids. The CDR3 region has the DNA TGCAGCGGCAGCGAGGGACAGGCGTATGGCTACACCTTC. This codes for CSGSEGQAYGYTF. Looking up the rest from reference TRBV29-1 and TRBJ1-2 gives the full variable domain: SAVISQKPSRDICQRGTSLTIQCQVDSQVTMMFWYRQQPGQSLTLIATANQGSEATYESGFVIDKFPISRPNLTFSTLTVSNMSPEDSSIYLCSGSEGQAYGYTFGSGTRLTVV.

The chain employs TRBV10-1 and TRBJ1-6, with 7 positions matching TRBD1. J lost 10 bases, V lost 9 bases, and 12 bases had no gene match. The CDR3 sequence is 14 residues long. Germline lookup yields CDR1 WNHNN and CDR2 SYGVQD (reference sequence). The CDR3 is CASTTSTGSSPLHF. The CDR3 nucleotides read TGCGCCAGTACCACTTCGACAGGGAGCTCACCCCTCCACTTT.

This clonotype was seen a handful of times. This chain links TRBV5-1 with TRBJ1-2; 7 bases are shared with TRBD1. This CDR3 has 15 amino acids. J lost 8 bases, V lost 4 bases, and 14 bases had no gene match. Germline CDR1 and CDR2: SGHRS and YFSETQ. CDR3 residues: CASSQGQSYLWGYTF. The DNA of the CDR3 is TGCGCCAGCAGCCAGGGACAGTCTTACCTTTGGGGCTACACCTTC.

This chain uses TRBV5-1 with TRBJ1-2; no clear D. The germline CDR1 and CDR2 sequences are SGHRS and YFSETQ. The CDR3 covers 12 residues. V was clipped by 2 bases and J by 2 bases, with 4 bases between them. CDR3 in DNA: TGCGCCAGCAGCTTCGAAAACTATGGCTACACCTTC. Residues: CASSFENYGYTF.

This chain joins TRBV5-4 and TRBJ2-1, with 8 bases matching TRBD2. The CDR3 is made up of 19 amino acids. Germline-derived CDR1 and CDR2 are SGHNT and YYREEE (reference sequence). The junction had 17 bases not matched to a gene; V was cut back by 4 bases and J by 2 bases. The CDR3 coding sequence is TGTGCCAGCAGCCCTCGTGGGTCTAGCGGGTCAGCTACCTACAATGAGCAGTTCTTC. It translates to CASSPRGSSGSATYNEQFF. Drawing the rest from reference TRBV5-4 and TRBJ2-1, the complete variable domain is ETGVTQSPTHLIKTRGQQVTLRCSSQSGHNTVSWYQQALGQGPQFIFQYYREEENGRGNFPPRFSGLQFPNYSSELNVNALELDDSALYLCASSPRGSSGSATYNEQFFGPGTRLTVL.

The gene calls are TRBV7-2 and TRBJ1-3; D is perhaps TRBD1 (6 bases). The CDR3 spans 16 residues. V lost 5 bases and J lost 4, with 18 bases in between. Germline assignment: CDR1 SGHTA and CDR2 FQGNSA. For the CDR3, the DNA is TGTGCCAGCAGCATGAACAGGGATCTAACCGGAAACACCATATATTTT. Protein sequence: CASSMNRDLTGNTIYF.

The gene calls are TRBV5-6 and TRBJ2-5, with 8 bases matching TRBD1. V dropped 0 bases and J dropped 3; count of bases not matched to a gene: 4. The CDR3 is 15 amino acids. Germline loops: CDR1 SGHDT, CDR2 YYEEEE. CDR3 nucleotide sequence: TGTGCCAGCAGCTTGGTTCTGACAGGGGAAGAGACCCAGTACTTC. Translated, it gives CASSLVLTGEETQYF. The complete variable domain, with remaining parts taken from reference TRBV5-6 and TRBJ2-5, reads DAGVTQSPTHLIKTRGQQVTLRCSPKSGHDTVSWYQQALGQGPQFIFQYYEEEERQRGNFPDRFSGHQFPNYSSELNVNALLLGDSALYLCASSLVLTGEETQYFGPGTRLLVL.

The J gene is TRBJ1-1, the V gene TRBV5-1; D is perhaps TRBD1 (6 bases). CDR1 SGHRS and CDR2 YFSETQ come from the germline V gene. CDR3 length equals 16 residues. The V and J ends lost 0 bases and 2 bases respectively, with 14 bases between them. The CDR3 sequence: CASSLEGGLRNTEAFF. The CDR3 DNA follows: TGCGCCAGCAGCTTGGAGGGGGGACTTCGAAACACTGAAGCTTTCTTT.

This clonotype was recorded a few times. The rearrangement links TRBV4-3 to TRBJ1-4; D remains ambiguous. Germline V gene sequence: CDR1 LGHNA, CDR2 YSLEER. There are 14 residues in the CDR3. V lost 4 bases and J lost 7, with 13 bases in between. CDR3 region: CASSPVGVGEKLFF. The CDR3 bases are TGCGCCAGCAGCCCCGTCGGGGTTGGTGAAAAACTGTTTTTT.